This T cell receptor (beta chain) appears in the sequencing data of a study of post-analysis software for immune sequencing data. Study results and limitations: Significantly decreased normalized Chao1 diversity was recorded for multiple sclerosis patients relative to controls. With TRBV5-6, TRBV5-1 and TRBV20-1 included, a handful of TRBV segments were more frequent in patients than in controls.

This clonotype has just a few counts. Its target is not known. This CDR3 spans 17 amino acids. V lost 2 bases to trimming and J lost 0 bases; unmatched junction nucleotides: 4. Germline CDR1 KGHDR, CDR2 SFDVKD. Unique molecular identifiers were carried by the TCR beta cDNA libraries. TCRdb called the PCR reads again in MiXCR, with one record for every CDR3 protein. In the table there are 170,000 or so distinct CDR3 sequences, about 29% of which are singletons. Sequencing used blood. The receptor was derived from a girl aged 5-17 years with multiple sclerosis. The rearrangement uses TRBV24-1 and TRBJ2-2; TRBD1 matches at 8 bases. The CDR3 is CATSDWDRNSNTGELFF. CDR3 in DNA: TGTGCCACCAGTGATTGGGACAGGAATTCGAACACCGGGGAGCTGTTTTTT.